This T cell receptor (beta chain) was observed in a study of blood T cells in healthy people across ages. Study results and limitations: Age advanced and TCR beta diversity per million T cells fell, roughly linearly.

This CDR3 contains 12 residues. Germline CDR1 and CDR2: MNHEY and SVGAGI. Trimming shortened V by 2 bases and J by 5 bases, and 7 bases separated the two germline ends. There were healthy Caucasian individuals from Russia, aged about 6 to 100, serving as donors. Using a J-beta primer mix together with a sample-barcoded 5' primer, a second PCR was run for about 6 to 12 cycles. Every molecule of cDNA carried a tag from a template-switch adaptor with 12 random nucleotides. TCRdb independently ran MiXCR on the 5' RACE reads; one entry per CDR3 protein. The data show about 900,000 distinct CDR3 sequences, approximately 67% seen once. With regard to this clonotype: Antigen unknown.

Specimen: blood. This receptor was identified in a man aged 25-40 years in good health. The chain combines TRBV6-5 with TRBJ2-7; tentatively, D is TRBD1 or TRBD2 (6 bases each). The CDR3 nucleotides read TGTGCCAGCAGTTACGGGGGGCACGAGCAGTACTTC. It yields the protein CASSYGGHEQYF.